A selection of T cell receptor beta chains follows, all from one sample in a study of Ad26.COV2.S vaccination and SARS-CoV-2 variants. Measured with immunoSEQ multiplex PCR; TCRdb has only the in-frame clones, and not every one. The sample lists about 440,000 clones; less than 95% were seen once. Sequencing was performed on peripheral blood, taken in a trial of Ad26.COV2.S vaccine versus placebo. These receptors were collected from a person between 18 and 65 years old who received the Ad26.COV2.S COVID-19 vaccine or a placebo. Both conserved end residues are part of each CDR3. A D gene is named only where the DNA matches it firmly. Expanded clones are given a class, and other clones once, few, many or no size at all.

d_call: NA
j_call: TRBJ2-1
v_call: TRBV5-4
clone_size: NA
cdr3_nt: TGTGCCAGCAGCTTGACCGGGCAATACAATGAGCAGTTCTTC
cdr3_aa: CASSLTGQYNEQFF

d_call: NA
j_call: TRBJ1-5
v_call: TRBV12-3/TRBV12-4
clone_size: NA
cdr3_nt: TGTGCCAGCCTCCAGGCGGGGCAGCCCCAGCATTTT
cdr3_aa: CASLQAGQPQHF

d_call: TRBD1
j_call: TRBJ2-4
v_call: TRBV10-3
clone_size: NA
cdr3_nt: TGTGCCGCCGCAGGGGGTGCCAAAAACATTCAGTACTTC
cdr3_aa: CAAAGGAKNIQYF

d_call: TRBD2
j_call: TRBJ2-3
v_call: TRBV3-1/TRBV3-2
clone_size: NA
cdr3_nt: TGTGCCAGCAGCCTTCGCCTTGGGGCGGGAGGAGCAGATACGCAGTATTTT
cdr3_aa: CASSLRLGAGGADTQYF

d_call: TRBD1
j_call: TRBJ1-1
v_call: TRBV2
clone_size: NA
cdr3_nt: TGTGCCAGCAGTGACGGGACAGCCAACACTGAAGCTTTCTTT
cdr3_aa: CASSDGTANTEAFF

d_call: NA
j_call: TRBJ1-1
v_call: TRBV4-3
clone_size: once
cdr3_nt: TGCGCCAGCAGCCAAGATCTTTCCCTGAACACTGAAGCTTTCTTT
cdr3_aa: CASSQDLSLNTEAFF

d_call: TRBD1
j_call: TRBJ1-5
v_call: TRBV27
clone_size: few
cdr3_nt: TGTGCCAGCAGTTATCACCGGGACAGGGGCGCTTATGGTAGCAATCAGCCCCAGCATTTT
cdr3_aa: CASSYHRDRGAYGSNQPQHF

d_call: NA
j_call: TRBJ2-7
v_call: TRBV19
clone_size: NA
cdr3_nt: TGTGCCAGTAGTATAGATCACGGGAGCCCCTACGAGCAGTACTTC
cdr3_aa: CASSIDHGSPYEQYF

d_call: NA
j_call: TRBJ2-4
v_call: TRBV13
clone_size: NA
cdr3_nt: TGTGCCAGCAGCGCTCCGACTGTAGCGGCCGCCAAAAACATTCAGTACTTC
cdr3_aa: CASSAPTVAAAKNIQYF

d_call: TRBD2
j_call: TRBJ2-1
v_call: TRBV9
clone_size: NA
cdr3_nt: TGTGCCAGCAGCGTAGGGCCCACTAGCGGAGTTGACAATGAGCAGTTCTTC
cdr3_aa: CASSVGPTSGVDNEQFF